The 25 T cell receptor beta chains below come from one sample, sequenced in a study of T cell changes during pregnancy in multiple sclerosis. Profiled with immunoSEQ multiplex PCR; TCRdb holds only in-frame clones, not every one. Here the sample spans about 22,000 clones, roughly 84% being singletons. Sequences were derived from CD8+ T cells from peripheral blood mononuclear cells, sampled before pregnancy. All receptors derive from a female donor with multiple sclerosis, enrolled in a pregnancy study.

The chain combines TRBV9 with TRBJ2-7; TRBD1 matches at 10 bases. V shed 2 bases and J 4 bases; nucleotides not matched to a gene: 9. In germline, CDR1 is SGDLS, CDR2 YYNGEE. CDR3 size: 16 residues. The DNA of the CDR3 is TGTGCCAGCAGCGTCCTCCCGGGACAGGGGTTGTACGAGCAGTACTTC. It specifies CASSVLPGQGLYEQYF.

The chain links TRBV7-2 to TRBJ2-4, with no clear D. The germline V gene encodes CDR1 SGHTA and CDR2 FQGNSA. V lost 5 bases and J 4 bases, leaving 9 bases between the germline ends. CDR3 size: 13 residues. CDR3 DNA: TGTGCCAGCAGCCCCCCCCCTAAAAACATTCAGTACTTC. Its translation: CASSPPPKNIQYF. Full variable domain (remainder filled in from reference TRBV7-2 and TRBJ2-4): GAGVSQSPSNKVTEKGKDVELRCDPISGHTALYWYRQSLGQGLEFLIYFQGNSAPDKSGLPSDRFSAERTGGSVSTLTIQRTQQEDSAVYLCASSPPPKNIQYFGAGTRLSVL.

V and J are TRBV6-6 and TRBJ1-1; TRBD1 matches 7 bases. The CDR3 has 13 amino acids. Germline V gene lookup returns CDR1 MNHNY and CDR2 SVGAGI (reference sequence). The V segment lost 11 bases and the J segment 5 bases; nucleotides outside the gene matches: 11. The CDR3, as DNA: TGTGCCGGCCTAGGGGGCGGAACGACTGAAGCTTTCTTT. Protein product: CAGLGGGTTEAFF.

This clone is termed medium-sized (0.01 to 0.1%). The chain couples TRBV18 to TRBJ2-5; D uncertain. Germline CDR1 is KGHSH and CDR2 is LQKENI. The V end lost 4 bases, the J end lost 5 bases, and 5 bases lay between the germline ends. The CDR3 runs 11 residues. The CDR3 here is CASSLSETQYF. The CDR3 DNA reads TGTGCCAGCTCACTATCGGAGACCCAGTACTTC.

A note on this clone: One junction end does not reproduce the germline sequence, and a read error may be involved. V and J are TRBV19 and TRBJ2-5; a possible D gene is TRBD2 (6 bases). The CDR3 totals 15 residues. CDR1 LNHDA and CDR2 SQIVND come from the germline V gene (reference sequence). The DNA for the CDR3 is TGTGCCAGTAGTACACCGGGACTTCTCCAAGAGGCCCAGTACTTC. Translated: CASSTPGLLQEAQYF.

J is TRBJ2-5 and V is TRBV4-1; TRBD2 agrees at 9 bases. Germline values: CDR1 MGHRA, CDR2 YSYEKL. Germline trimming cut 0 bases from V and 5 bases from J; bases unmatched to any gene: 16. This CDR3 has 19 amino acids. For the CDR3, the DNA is TGCGCCAGCAGCCAAGATTTCCTTCGTAGCGGGGGTCGTTGGGAGACCCAGTACTTC. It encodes CASSQDFLRSGGRWETQYF.

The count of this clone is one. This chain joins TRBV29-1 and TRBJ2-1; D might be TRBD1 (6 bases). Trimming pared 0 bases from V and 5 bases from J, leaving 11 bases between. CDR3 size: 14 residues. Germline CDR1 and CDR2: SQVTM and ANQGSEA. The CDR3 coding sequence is TGCAGCGTTGAAGAGGGGGCGAATCACAATGAGCAGTTCTTC. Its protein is CSVEEGANHNEQFF.

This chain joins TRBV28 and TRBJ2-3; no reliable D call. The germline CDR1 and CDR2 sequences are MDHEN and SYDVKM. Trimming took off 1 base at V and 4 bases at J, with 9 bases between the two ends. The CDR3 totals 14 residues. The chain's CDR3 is CASSLSSPADTQYF. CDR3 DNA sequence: TGTGCCAGCAGTTTATCAAGCCCGGCAGATACGCAGTATTTT.

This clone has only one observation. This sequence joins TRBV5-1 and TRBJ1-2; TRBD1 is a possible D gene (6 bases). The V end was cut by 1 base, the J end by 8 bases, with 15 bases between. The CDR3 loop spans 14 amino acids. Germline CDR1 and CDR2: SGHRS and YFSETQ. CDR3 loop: CASSLRSGVDGYTF. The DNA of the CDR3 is TGCGCCAGCAGCTTGCGTTCAGGGGTCGACGGCTACACCTTC.

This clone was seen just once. CDR3 amino acids: CASSPGTVIAEKLFF. In DNA, the CDR3 is TGTGCCAGCAGCCCGGGGACAGTAATCGCCGAAAAACTGTTTTTT. The chain joins TRBV7-6 to TRBJ1-4; 7 bases align to TRBD1. V lost 5 bases to trimming and J lost 8 bases; unmatched junction nucleotides: 11. From germline, CDR1 is SGHVS and CDR2 FNYEAQ. CDR3 length: 15 residues. Using reference TRBV7-6 and TRBJ1-4 for the parts outside the CDR3, the full variable domain is GAGVSQSPRYKVTKRGQDVALRCDPISGHVSLYWYRQALGQGPEFLTYFNYEAQQDKSGLPNDRFSAERPEGSISTLTIQRTEQRDSAMYRCASSPGTVIAEKLFFGSGTQLSVL.

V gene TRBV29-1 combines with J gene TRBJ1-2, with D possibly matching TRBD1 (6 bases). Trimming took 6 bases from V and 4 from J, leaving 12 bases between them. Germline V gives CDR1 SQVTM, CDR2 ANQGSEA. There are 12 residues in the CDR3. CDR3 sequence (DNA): TGCAGCGTGATGACAGGACTCTATGGCTACACCTTC. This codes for CSVMTGLYGYTF.

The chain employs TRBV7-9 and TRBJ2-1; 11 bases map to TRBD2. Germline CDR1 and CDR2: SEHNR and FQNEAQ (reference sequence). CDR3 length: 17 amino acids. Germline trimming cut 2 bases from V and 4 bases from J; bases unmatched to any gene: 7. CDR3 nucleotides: TGTGCCAGCAGCTTATTCCAACGACTAGCGGGGTACAATGAGCAGTTCTTC. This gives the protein CASSLFQRLAGYNEQFF. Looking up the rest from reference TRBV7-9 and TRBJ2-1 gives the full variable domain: DTGVSQNPRHKITKRGQNVTFRCDPISEHNRLYWYRQTLGQGPEFLTYFQNEAQLEKSRLLSDRFSAERPKGSFSTLEIQRTEQGDSAMYLCASSLFQRLAGYNEQFFGPGTRLTVL.

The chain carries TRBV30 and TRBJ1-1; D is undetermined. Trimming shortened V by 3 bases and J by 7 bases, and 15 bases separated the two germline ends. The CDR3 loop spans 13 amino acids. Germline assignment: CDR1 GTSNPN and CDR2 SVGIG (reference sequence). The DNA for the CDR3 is TGTGCCTGGAGACCAACGGGGTATTTTGAAGCTTTCTTT. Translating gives CAWRPTGYFEAFF.

The CDR3 DNA is TGTGCCAGCAGTTATACGGCAGCGGGAGATAACAATGAGCAGTTCTTC. Amino acids: CASSYTAAGDNNEQFF. This chain joins TRBV6-6 and TRBJ2-1, with 8 bases matching TRBD2. This CDR3 has 16 amino acids. Germline V gives CDR1 MNHNY, CDR2 SVGAGI (reference sequence). V trimming: 3 bases; J trimming: 5 bases; junction bases outside the gene matches: 9.

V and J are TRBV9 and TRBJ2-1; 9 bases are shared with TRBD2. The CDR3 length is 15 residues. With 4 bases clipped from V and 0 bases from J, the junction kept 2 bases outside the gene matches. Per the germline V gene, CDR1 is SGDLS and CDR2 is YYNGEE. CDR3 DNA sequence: TGTGCCAGCAGCTCTAGCGGGACCTCCTACAATGAGCAGTTCTTC. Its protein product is CASSSSGTSYNEQFF.

The CDR3 DNA follows: TGTGCCAGTAGTATGAGGGGACTAGCGGGGGGCTCCTACAATGAGCAGTTCTTC. This translates into CASSMRGLAGGSYNEQFF. The chain recombines TRBV19 with TRBJ2-1; 15 bases line up with TRBD2. The CDR3 runs to 18 residues. V lost 3 bases, J lost 0 bases, and 3 bases stayed unmatched. Germline V gene sequence: CDR1 LNHDA, CDR2 SQIVND (reference sequence).

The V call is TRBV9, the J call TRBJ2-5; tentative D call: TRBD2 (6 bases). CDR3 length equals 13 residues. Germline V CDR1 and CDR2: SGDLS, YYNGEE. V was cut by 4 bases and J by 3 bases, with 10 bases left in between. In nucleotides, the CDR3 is TGTGCCAGCAGCCCGTGGGAGGAAGAGACCCAGTACTTC. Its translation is CASSPWEEETQYF.

This CDR3 is CASSPPTGRGSYEQYF. For the CDR3, the DNA is TGTGCCAGCTCACCACCTACAGGCCGAGGCTCCTACGAGCAGTACTTC. V and J are TRBV18 and TRBJ2-7, with D possibly matching TRBD1 (5 bases). Trimming cost V 0 bases and J 0 bases, with 12 bases left between them. The CDR3 consists of 16 residues. Germline V gives CDR1 KGHSH, CDR2 LQKENI.

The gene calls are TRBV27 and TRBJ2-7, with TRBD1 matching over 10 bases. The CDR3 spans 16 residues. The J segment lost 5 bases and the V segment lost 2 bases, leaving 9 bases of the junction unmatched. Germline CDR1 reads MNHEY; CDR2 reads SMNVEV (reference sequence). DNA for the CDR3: TGTGCCAGCAGTTTAGCCCCCGGGACAGGGGATCACGAGCAGTACTTC. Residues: CASSLAPGTGDHEQYF.

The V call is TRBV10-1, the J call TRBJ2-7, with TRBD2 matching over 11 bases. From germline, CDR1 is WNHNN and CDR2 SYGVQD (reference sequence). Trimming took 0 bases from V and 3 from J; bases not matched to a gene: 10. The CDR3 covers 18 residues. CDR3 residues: CASSESRGLAGGLYEQYF. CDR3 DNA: TGCGCCAGCAGTGAGTCGAGGGGATTAGCGGGAGGGCTCTACGAGCAGTACTTC.

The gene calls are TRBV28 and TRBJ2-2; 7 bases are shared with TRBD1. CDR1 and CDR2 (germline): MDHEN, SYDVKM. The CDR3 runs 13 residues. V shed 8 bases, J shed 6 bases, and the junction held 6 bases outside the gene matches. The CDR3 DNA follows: TGTGCCAGCGCGACAGGGTGGCCCGGGGAGCTGTTTTTT. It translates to CASATGWPGELFF.

The CDR3 region is CASSEVQGEGNTIYF. As DNA, the CDR3 is TGTGCCAGCAGTGAAGTACAGGGGGAAGGAAACACCATATATTTT. V usage is TRBV6-1 and J usage is TRBJ1-3; 8 positions agree with TRBD1. The J segment lost 4 bases and the V segment lost 1 base, leaving 3 bases of the junction unmatched. The CDR3 length is 15 residues. The V gene's germline CDR1 is MNHNS and CDR2 SASEGT.

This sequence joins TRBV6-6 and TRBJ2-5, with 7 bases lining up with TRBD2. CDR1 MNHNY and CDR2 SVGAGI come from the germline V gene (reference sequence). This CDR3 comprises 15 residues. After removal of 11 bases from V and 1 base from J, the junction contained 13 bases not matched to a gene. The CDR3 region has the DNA TGTGCCGGGTCGGGGGGAGGGCCCCTCCAAGAGACCCAGTACTTC. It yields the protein CAGSGGGPLQETQYF.

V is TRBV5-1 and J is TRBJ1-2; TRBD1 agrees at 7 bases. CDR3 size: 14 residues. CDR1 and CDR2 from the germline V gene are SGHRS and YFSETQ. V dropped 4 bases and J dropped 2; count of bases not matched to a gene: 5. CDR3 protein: CASSRTGPNYGYTF. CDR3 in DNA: TGCGCCAGCAGCAGGACAGGCCCCAACTATGGCTACACCTTC.

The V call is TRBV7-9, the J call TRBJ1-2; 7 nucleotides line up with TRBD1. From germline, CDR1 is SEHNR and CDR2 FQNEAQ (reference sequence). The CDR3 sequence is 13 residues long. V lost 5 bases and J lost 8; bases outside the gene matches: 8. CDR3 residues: CASSATGVRGYTF. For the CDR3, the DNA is TGTGCCAGCAGCGCTACAGGGGTTCGGGGCTACACCTTC.